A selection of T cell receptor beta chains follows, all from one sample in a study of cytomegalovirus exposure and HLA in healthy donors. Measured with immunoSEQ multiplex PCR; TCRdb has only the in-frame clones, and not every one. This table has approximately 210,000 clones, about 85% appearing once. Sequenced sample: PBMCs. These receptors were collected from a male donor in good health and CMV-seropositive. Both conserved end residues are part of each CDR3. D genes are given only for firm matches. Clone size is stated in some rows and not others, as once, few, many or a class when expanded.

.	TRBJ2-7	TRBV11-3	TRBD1	TGTGCCAGCGGACAGGGTTCTTACGAGCAGTACTTC	CASGQGSYEQYF
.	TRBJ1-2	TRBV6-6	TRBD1	TGTGCCAGCAAGGGACAGTCTAACTATGGCTACACCTTC	CASKGQSNYGYTF
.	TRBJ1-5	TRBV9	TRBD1	TGTGCCAGCAGCCGCGGGACAGGGGGCTTTCAGCCCCAGCATTTT	CASSRGTGGFQPQHF
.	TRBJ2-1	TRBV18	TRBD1	TGTGCCAGCTCATCACAGGGGTTCGCCTACAATGAGCAGTTCTTC	CASSSQGFAYNEQFF
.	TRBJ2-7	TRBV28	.	TGTGCCAGTAGGATCCGGCTAGGGGATTACGAGCAGTACTTC	CASRIRLGDYEQYF
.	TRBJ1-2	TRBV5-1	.	TGCGCCAGCAGCTTGAAGGAGACCGATCTCGGCTACACCTTC	CASSLKETDLGYTF
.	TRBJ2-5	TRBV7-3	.	TGTGCCAGCAGTACGGACCAAGAGACCCAGTACTTC	CASSTDQETQYF
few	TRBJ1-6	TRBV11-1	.	TGTGCCAGCACCTCTTCGGGGGATTCACCCCTCCACTTT	CASTSSGDSPLHF
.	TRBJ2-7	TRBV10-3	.	TGTGCCATCAGTGTACACAACCCCGACAGTTACGAGCAGTACTTC	CAISVHNPDSYEQYF
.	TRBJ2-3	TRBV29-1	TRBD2	TGCAGGGGGGTGAAGCTAGCGGGAGGGTGGAGGACAGATACGCAGTATTTT	CRGVKLAGGWRTDTQYF
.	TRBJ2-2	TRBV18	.	TGTGCCAGCTCACCCGGCGGGGGCCGGTCGAACACCGGGGAGCTGTTTTTT	CASSPGGGRSNTGELFF
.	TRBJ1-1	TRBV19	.	TGTGCCAGTAGCCTGAGGGCCGAAAGAAACACTGAAGCTTTCTTT	CASSLRAERNTEAFF
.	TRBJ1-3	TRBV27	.	TGTGCCAGCAGCCCCGAAGGAGGCGGAAACACCATATATTTT	CASSPEGGGNTIYF
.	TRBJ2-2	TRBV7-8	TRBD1	TGTGCCAGCAGCTTAAGGGAGACAGGGGGGCTGTTTTTT	CASSLRETGGLFF
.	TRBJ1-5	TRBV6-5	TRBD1	TGTGCCAGCAGTCAAGGGACAGGAAATCAGCCCCAGCATTTT	CASSQGTGNQPQHF
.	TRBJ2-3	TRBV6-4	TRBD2	TGTGCCAGCAGTGAACGGGGAGCGGGAGGGTATACAGATACGCAGTATTTT	CASSERGAGGYTDTQYF
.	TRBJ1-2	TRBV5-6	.	TGTGCCAGCAGCACCCAACTTTATGGCTACACCTTC	CASSTQLYGYTF
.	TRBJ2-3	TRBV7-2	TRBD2	TGTGCCAGCAGCTTAGCAGCCGGGACTAGCGGGGGGTTAACGCAGTATTTT	CASSLAAGTSGGLTQYF
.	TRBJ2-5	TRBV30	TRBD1	TGTGCCTGGAGTGAAACCACAGGGGCAGAGACCCAGTACTTC	CAWSETTGAETQYF
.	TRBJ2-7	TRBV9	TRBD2	TGTGCCAGCAGCGTAGAAGGGACTAGCGGGTACGAGCAGTACTTC	CASSVEGTSGYEQYF
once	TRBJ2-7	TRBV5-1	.	TGCGCCAGCAGCCCCGGAGCCAGGGGCTACGAGCAGTACTTC	CASSPGARGYEQYF
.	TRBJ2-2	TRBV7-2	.	TGTGCCAGCAGCGGAGGGGGCTACACCGGGGAGCTGTTTTTT	CASSGGGYTGELFF
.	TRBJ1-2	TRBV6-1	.	TGTGCCAGCAGTGTCGAACAAACCTTTCCCTATGGCTACACCTTC	CASSVEQTFPYGYTF
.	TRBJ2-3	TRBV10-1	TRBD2	TGCGCCAGCAGTCCCCCGGGAGGGTCCCAGGCAGATACGCAGTATTTT	CASSPPGGSQADTQYF
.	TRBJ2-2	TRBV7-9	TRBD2	TGTTCCAGCACCACGCGGGGGGCGAACACCGGGGAGCTGTTTTTT	CSSTTRGANTGELFF